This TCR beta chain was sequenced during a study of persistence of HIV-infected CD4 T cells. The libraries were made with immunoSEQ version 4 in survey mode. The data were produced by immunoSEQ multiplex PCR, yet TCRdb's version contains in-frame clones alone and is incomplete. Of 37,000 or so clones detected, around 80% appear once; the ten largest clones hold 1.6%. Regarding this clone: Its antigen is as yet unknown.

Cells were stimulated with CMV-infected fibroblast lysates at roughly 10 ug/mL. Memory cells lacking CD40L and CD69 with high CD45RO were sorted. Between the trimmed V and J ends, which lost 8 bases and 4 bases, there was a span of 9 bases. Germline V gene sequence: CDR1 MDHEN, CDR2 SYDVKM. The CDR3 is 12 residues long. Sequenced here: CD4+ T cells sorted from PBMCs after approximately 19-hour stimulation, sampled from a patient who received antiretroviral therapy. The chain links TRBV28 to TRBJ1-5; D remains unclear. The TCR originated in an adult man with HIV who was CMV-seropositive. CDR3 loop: CASASSNQPQHF. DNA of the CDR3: TGTGCCAGCGCGTCATCGAATCAGCCCCAGCATTTT.